Shown below are 30 T cell receptor beta chains from a single sample sequenced in a study of T cell responses to AZD1222 COVID-19 vaccine. TCRdb's copy holds only in-frame clones and misses some; the assay was immunoSEQ multiplex PCR. The repertoire includes 200,000 to 250,000 clones, 90% to 95% of them detected once, and around 1.7% sits in the top ten. The starting material was peripheral blood, obtained 28 days after the second dose of the MenACWY control vaccine. The source is an adult who received the MenACWY meningococcal vaccine as a control.

The V call is TRBV7-3, the J call TRBJ1-2; D is ambiguous. Trimming cost V 1 base and J 4 bases, with 13 bases left between them. Germline V gene lookup returns CDR1 SGHTA and CDR2 FQGTGA. This CDR3 is 15 amino acids long. The CDR3 DNA is TGTGCCAGCAGCTTAAACCCCGGAACGGCCTATGGCTACACCTTC. Its translation: CASSLNPGTAYGYTF. The full variable domain, rest sourced from reference TRBV7-3 and TRBJ1-2, is GAGVSQTPSNKVTEKGKYVELRCDPISGHTALYWYRQSLGQGPEFLIYFQGTGAADDSGLPNDRFFAVRPEGSVSTLKIQRTERGDSAVYLCASSLNPGTAYGYTFGSGTRLTVV.

The J gene is TRBJ1-1, the V gene TRBV5-1; maybe TRBD1 (6 bases). In germline, CDR1 is SGHRS, CDR2 YFSETQ. The CDR3 consists of 18 residues. Trimming removed 0 bases from V and 0 bases from J, with 18 bases in between. The CDR3 protein is CASSLEGKARGMNTEAFF. CDR3 sequence (DNA): TGCGCCAGCAGCTTGGAGGGGAAAGCAAGGGGGATGAACACTGAAGCTTTCTTT.

This clone has just one count. The chain combines TRBV19 with TRBJ2-5, with TRBD1 identical over 9 bases. CDR1 LNHDA and CDR2 SQIVND come from the germline V gene (reference sequence). The CDR3 covers 16 residues. V gave up 4 bases and J gave up 5 bases; unmatched junction bases: 11. CDR3 bases: TGTGCCAGTAGTAGCTCCCGACAGGGGGGGTACGAGACCCAGTACTTC. The encoded protein is CASSSSRQGGYETQYF.

The chain recombines TRBV3-1 (or the pseudogene TRBV3-2) with TRBJ2-1, with D uncertain. The CDR3 contains 16 residues. The V and J ends lost 3 bases and 0 bases respectively, with 12 bases between them. CDR1 is LGHDT and CDR2 is YNNKEL in the germline V gene (reference sequence). This CDR3 is CASSQYHGISYNEQFF. CDR3 sequence (DNA): TGTGCCAGCAGCCAGTATCATGGAATCTCCTACAATGAGCAGTTCTTC.

This clone occurred once. The rearrangement uses TRBV28 and TRBJ2-7; 8 nucleotides line up with TRBD2. Germline V gene lookup returns CDR1 MDHEN and CDR2 SYDVKM. J was trimmed by 2 bases and V by 4 bases; bases with no gene match: 7. The CDR3 consists of 15 residues. This CDR3 reads CASSSGGTGTYEQYF. The CDR3 nucleotides are TGTGCCAGCAGTTCGGGAGGGACGGGAACCTACGAGCAGTACTTC.

The chain uses TRBV6-1 and TRBJ2-2; 13 bases are a match to TRBD2. The trim removed 4 bases at V and 6 bases at J, leaving 5 bases unmatched. The CDR3 is 16 residues long. The germline CDR1 and CDR2 sequences are MNHNS and SASEGT. The CDR3 bases are TGTGCCAGCAGTGGACTAGCGGGGGGCCCTCCCGGGGAGCTGTTTTTT. Protein: CASSGLAGGPPGELFF.

The chain links TRBV27 to TRBJ2-3; D is uncertain. The CDR3 length is 13 residues. The V gene lost 3 bases and the J gene lost 2 bases, with 6 bases spanning the gap. Germline loops: CDR1 MNHEY, CDR2 SMNVEV (reference sequence). DNA for the CDR3: TGTGCCAGCAGTTTGGTTCTCACAGATACGCAGTATTTT. As protein: CASSLVLTDTQYF.

The genes are TRBV7-9 and TRBJ2-7, with D perhaps assigned TRBD1 or TRBD2 (5 bases each). CDR1 is SEHNR, CDR2 FQNEAQ, per germline (reference sequence). CDR3 length: 12 amino acids. The ends were cut back, 5 bases at V and 6 bases at J, with 11 bases in the middle. This CDR3 reads CASSPGPPEQYF. Written as DNA, the CDR3 is TGTGCCAGCAGCCCGGGACCGCCCGAGCAGTACTTC.

The V gene is TRBV28, the J gene TRBJ2-7; D is perhaps TRBD1 (8 bases). The CDR3 has 16 amino acids. Trimming removed 6 bases from V and 2 bases from J, with 20 bases in between. From germline, CDR1 is MDHEN and CDR2 SYDVKM. CDR3 in DNA: TGTGCCAGCAGCCCGGGGGGACAGGTTACCCCCTACGAGCAGTACTTC. Translating gives CASSPGGQVTPYEQYF.

The rearrangement joins TRBV30 to TRBJ1-1; 8 positions agree with TRBD1. The length of the CDR3 is 13 residues. Germline trimming cut 5 bases from V and 2 bases from J; bases unmatched to any gene: 4. The germline V gene has CDR1 GTSNPN and CDR2 SVGIG (reference sequence). The CDR3 here is CAWATGVNTEAFF. In nucleotides, the CDR3 is TGTGCCTGGGCGACAGGGGTTAACACTGAAGCTTTCTTT.

The J gene is TRBJ2-1, the V gene TRBV4-1, with TRBD2 identical over 15 bases. The length of the CDR3 is 18 residues. The J segment lost 0 bases and the V segment lost 6 bases, leaving 6 bases of the junction unmatched. Germline V gene lookup returns CDR1 MGHRA and CDR2 YSYEKL. The CDR3 sequence: CASSGTSGGRSSYNEQFF. The CDR3 DNA is TGCGCCAGCAGTGGGACTAGCGGGGGGCGAAGCTCCTACAATGAGCAGTTCTTC.

J is TRBJ2-1 and V is TRBV27; TRBD2 aligns across 12 bases. The length of the CDR3 is 15 residues. V lost 3 bases, J lost 8 bases, and 5 bases stayed unmatched. The germline V gene has CDR1 MNHEY and CDR2 SMNVEV (reference sequence). The CDR3 nucleotides are TGTGCCAGCAGTTTGACTAGCGGGGGAAAGGATGAGCAGTTCTTC. Translation: CASSLTSGGKDEQFF.

This CDR3 reads CASSSAVSYEQYF. The CDR3 DNA sequence: TGTGCCAGCAGTTCCGCAGTGTCCTACGAGCAGTACTTC. The chain uses TRBV6-5 and TRBJ2-7; D is undetermined. Trimming took off 4 bases at V and 1 base at J, with 8 bases between the two ends. The CDR3 has 13 residues. Germline CDR1 and CDR2: MNHEY and SVGAGI.

V gene TRBV29-1 combines with J gene TRBJ1-1; D is unclear. This CDR3 contains 13 residues. Germline values: CDR1 SQVTM, CDR2 ANQGSEA. Trimming shortened V by 3 bases and J by 0 bases, and 8 bases separated the two germline ends. Here the CDR3 reads CSVDGGMNTEAFF. In nucleotides, the CDR3 is TGCAGCGTTGATGGCGGAATGAACACTGAAGCTTTCTTT.

The chain combines TRBV5-4 with TRBJ2-7; 9 bases align to TRBD2. V dropped 5 bases and J dropped 4; count of bases not matched to a gene: 7. Germline lookup yields CDR1 SGHNT and CDR2 YYREEE (reference sequence). The CDR3 runs 14 residues. DNA of the CDR3: TGTGCCAGCAGTTCGGCTAGCGGGGTTTACGAGCAGTACTTC. Protein sequence: CASSSASGVYEQYF.

Regarding this clone: The identical CDR3 is also encoded by other nucleotide sequences in the sample. The chain links TRBV5-1 to TRBJ1-2; 11 bases align to TRBD1. The CDR3 sequence is 14 residues long. Germline lookup yields CDR1 SGHRS and CDR2 YFSETQ. V shed 0 bases, J shed 7 bases, and the junction held 2 bases outside the gene matches. CDR3 DNA: TGCGCCAGCAGCTTGGCCGGGACAGGGGGTGGCTACACCTTC. Its translation is CASSLAGTGGGYTF.

The chain is built from TRBV30 and TRBJ1-4; D call uncertain. CDR3 size: 15 residues. From germline, CDR1 is GTSNPN and CDR2 SVGIG (reference sequence). The V and J ends lost 0 bases and 8 bases respectively, with 16 bases between them. The CDR3, as DNA: TGTGCCTGGAGTGTGCTAGGGAAGGAGAGGGAAAAACTGTTTTTT. Its translation: CAWSVLGKEREKLFF. The entire variable domain, with the rest obtained from reference TRBV30 and TRBJ1-4, is as follows: SQTIHQWPATLVQPVGSPLSLECTVEGTSNPNLYWYRQAAGRGLQLLFYSVGIGQISSEVPQNLSASRPQDRQFILSSKKLLLSDSGFYLCAWSVLGKEREKLFFGSGTQLSVL.

The chain links TRBV29-1 to TRBJ2-3; 8 bases agree with TRBD1. This CDR3 is 14 amino acids long. CDR1 and CDR2 from the germline V gene are SQVTM and ANQGSEA. Trimming took 2 bases from V and 4 from J; bases not matched to a gene: 5. The CDR3 bases are TGCAGCGTTGAAAACAGGGGGTTTGCAGATACGCAGTATTTT. It yields the protein CSVENRGFADTQYF.

CDR3 region: CASSEGKGGELFF. CDR3 sequence (DNA): TGTGCCAGCAGTGAGGGAAAGGGCGGGGAGCTGTTTTTT. The chain uses TRBV27 and TRBJ2-2, with a possible D match to TRBD2 (5 bases). Trimming stripped 5 bases from V and 7 bases from J, with 11 bases between. The CDR3 totals 13 residues. Per germline, CDR1 MNHEY and CDR2 SMNVEV (reference sequence).

CDR3 loop: CASRGAGGSQPQHF. The DNA for the CDR3 is TGTGCCAGCCGAGGGGCAGGGGGAAGTCAGCCCCAGCATTTT. The genes are TRBV6-6 and TRBJ1-5, with TRBD1 matching over 7 bases. The CDR3 is 14 residues long. V dropped 8 bases and J dropped 6; count of bases not matched to a gene: 10. Per germline, CDR1 MNHNY and CDR2 SVGAGI (reference sequence).

The chain recombines TRBV6-5 with TRBJ1-2, with 8 bases fitting TRBD1. Germline V gene data show CDR1 as MNHEY and CDR2 as SVGAGI. After removal of 5 bases from V and 4 bases from J, the junction contained 3 bases not matched to a gene. This CDR3 has 13 residues. The CDR3 nucleotides are TGTGCCAGCAGTCGCACAGGGGGCTATGGCTACACCTTC. It is translated as CASSRTGGYGYTF.

V usage is TRBV19 and J usage is TRBJ2-1, with 13 bases matching TRBD2. The CDR3 covers 17 residues. Germline V gene data show CDR1 as LNHDA and CDR2 as SQIVND (reference sequence). The V gene end was trimmed by 5 bases and the J gene end by 6 bases; junction bases not matched to a gene: 10. This CDR3 is CASSPRWTSGRSNEQFF. CDR3 bases: TGTGCCAGTAGTCCTCGATGGACTAGCGGGAGAAGCAATGAGCAGTTCTTC.

The chain combines TRBV18 with TRBJ1-4; D is perhaps TRBD1 (6 bases). CDR1 is KGHSH, CDR2 LQKENI, per germline. This CDR3 comprises 16 residues. The V and J ends lost 3 bases and 4 bases respectively, with 15 bases between them. CDR3 amino acids: CASSPRDIRSNEKLFF. As DNA, the CDR3 is TGTGCCAGCTCACCGAGGGACATTAGAAGTAATGAAAAACTGTTTTTT. Supplemented by reference TRBV18 and TRBJ1-4, the full variable domain reads NAGVMQNPRHLVRRRGQEARLRCSPMKGHSHVYWYRQLPEEGLKFMVYLQKENIIDESGMPKERFSAEFPKEGPSILRIQQVVRGDSAAYFCASSPRDIRSNEKLFFGSGTQLSVL.

Here the CDR3 DNA reads TGTGCCAGCATTCGATGGGGTGTCCCGGGGACTAGCGGGGGGACGATCTACAATGAGCAGTTCTTC. As protein: CASIRWGVPGTSGGTIYNEQFF. The V call is TRBV6-6, the J call TRBJ2-1, with TRBD2 identical over 15 bases. With 7 bases clipped from V and 3 bases from J, the junction kept 22 bases outside the gene matches. Germline CDR1 is MNHNY and CDR2 is SVGAGI (reference sequence). CDR3 length: 22 residues.

The CDR3 protein is CAWTDENEKLFF. The CDR3 DNA reads TGTGCCTGGACGGATGAGAATGAAAAACTGTTTTTT. This rearrangement joins TRBV30 to TRBJ1-4; D call uncertain. This CDR3 contains 12 residues. Trimming removed 4 bases at V and 5 bases at J, with 8 bases between. The V gene's germline CDR1 is GTSNPN and CDR2 SVGIG (reference sequence).

J is TRBJ1-1 and V is TRBV28, with D uncertain. This CDR3 is built from 16 residues. V was clipped by 6 bases and J by 2 bases, with 19 bases between them. Germline assignment: CDR1 MDHEN and CDR2 SYDVKM. DNA of the CDR3: TGTGCCAGCAGATCTCCGGGAACACCCATAAACACTGAAGCTTTCTTT. Amino acid sequence: CASRSPGTPINTEAFF.

The genes are TRBV7-7 and TRBJ2-1; tentatively, D is TRBD2 (7 bases). CDR3 length: 16 amino acids. V was cut by 5 bases and J by 11 bases, with 25 bases left in between. CDR1 is SSHAT and CDR2 is FNYEAQ in the germline V gene (reference sequence). CDR3 region: CASSRRDGLGGEKQFF. The CDR3 bases are TGTGCCAGCAGCCGCCGGGACGGTCTAGGGGGGGAGAAGCAGTTCTTC.

V usage is TRBV18 and J usage is TRBJ1-5; the D is unclear. This CDR3 spans 13 amino acids. Per the germline V gene, CDR1 is KGHSH and CDR2 is LQKENI. V gave up 2 bases and J gave up 7 bases, with 9 bases separating them. CDR3 sequence (DNA): TGTGCCAGCTCACCAGCGGGTTACCAGCCCCAGCATTTT. Translation: CASSPAGYQPQHF. Looking up the rest from reference TRBV18 and TRBJ1-5 gives the full variable domain: NAGVMQNPRHLVRRRGQEARLRCSPMKGHSHVYWYRQLPEEGLKFMVYLQKENIIDESGMPKERFSAEFPKEGPSILRIQQVVRGDSAAYFCASSPAGYQPQHFGDGTRLSIL.

The V call is TRBV4-3, the J call TRBJ1-3; D remains unclear. Trimming stripped 0 bases from V and 0 bases from J, with 6 bases between. The CDR3 contains 15 residues. The germline V gene encodes CDR1 LGHNA and CDR2 YSLEER. The CDR3 loop reads CASSQDLGSGNTIYF. The CDR3 bases are TGCGCCAGCAGCCAAGATCTTGGCTCTGGAAACACCATATATTTT.

V gene TRBV7-3 combines with J gene TRBJ2-1; D ambiguous. Trimming cost V 1 base and J 0 bases, with 10 bases left between them. The CDR3 is 16 amino acids. CDR1 and CDR2 (germline): SGHTA, FQGTGA. The CDR3 DNA reads TGTGCCAGCAGCTTAATTTCTTCGAGCTCCTACAATGAGCAGTTCTTC. This translates into CASSLISSSSYNEQFF.